Presented here are 18 T cell receptor beta chains from one specimen sequenced in a study of blood T cell repertoires in COVID-19. TCRdb keeps only in-frame clones here, not all; method: immunoSEQ multiplex PCR. Counted here are over 150,000 clones, about 80% occurring once; the ten biggest clones make up about 29%. The sequencing sample was made of peripheral blood. Every receptor here comes from a woman aged 55 to 70 with acute or convalescent COVID-19.

This chain links TRBV14 with TRBJ1-2, with D hard to call. This CDR3 region has 14 residues. Germline loops: CDR1 SGHDN, CDR2 FVKESK. The V end was cut by 4 bases, the J end by 3 bases, with 12 bases between. CDR3 sequence: CASSPQTGYYGYTF. CDR3 nucleotides: TGTGCCAGCAGCCCTCAAACGGGATACTATGGCTACACCTTC. The full variable domain, with the rest looked up from reference TRBV14 and TRBJ1-2, is EAGVTQFPSHSVIEKGQTVTLRCDPISGHDNLYWYRRVMGKEIKFLLHFVKESKQDESGMPNNRFLAERTGGTYSTLKVQPAELEDSGVYFCASSPQTGYYGYTFGSGTRLTVV.

The V and J genes are TRBV10-3 and TRBJ1-6; possible D gene TRBD1, 5 bases. Per the germline V gene, CDR1 is ENHRY and CDR2 is SYGVKD. This CDR3 is built from 13 residues. Trimming stripped 2 bases from V and 15 bases from J, with 14 bases between. CDR3: CAISEQGGSGLHF. The CDR3 DNA is TGTGCCATCAGTGAGCAGGGAGGATCCGGCCTCCACTTT.

This clone has a single count. The rearrangement joins TRBV5-1 to TRBJ2-1, with 10 bases identical to TRBD1. CDR1 and CDR2 from the germline V gene are SGHRS and YFSETQ. With V trimmed by 7 bases and J by 2 bases, 9 bases remained unmatched. This CDR3 spans 16 amino acids. In nucleotides, the CDR3 is TGCGCCAGCGGGGGGACAGGGGATAGTCCCTACAATGAGCAGTTCTTC. Protein sequence: CASGGTGDSPYNEQFF.

The chain links TRBV7-9 to TRBJ2-3; no clear D gene. The germline V gene has CDR1 SEHNR and CDR2 FQNEAQ (reference sequence). Trimming took 2 bases from V and 3 from J, leaving 9 bases between them. The CDR3 runs 14 residues. This chain's CDR3 is CASSLMTGTDTQYF. CDR3 DNA sequence: TGTGCCAGCAGCTTAATGACCGGGACAGATACGCAGTATTTT.

V is TRBV18 and J is TRBJ1-1, with D perhaps matching TRBD1 (6 bases). The V and J ends lost 6 bases and 1 base respectively, with 15 bases between them. CDR3 length: 15 residues. CDR1 and CDR2 (germline): KGHSH, LQKENI. In DNA form, the CDR3 reads TGTGCCAGCTCGTCACAGGGTAATACGAACACTGAAGCTTTCTTT. Translating it yields CASSSQGNTNTEAFF.

The rearrangement uses TRBV5-6 and TRBJ1-4, with TRBD1 matching 8 bases. Germline values: CDR1 SGHDT, CDR2 YYEEEE. The CDR3 totals 15 residues. Trimming at V came to 0 bases and at J to 11 bases, leaving 9 bases not matched to a gene. The CDR3 reads CASSLAGTGGNKLFF. For the CDR3, the DNA is TGTGCCAGCAGCTTGGCCGGCACAGGGGGTAATAAACTGTTTTTT.

The chain employs TRBV19 and TRBJ2-7; the match to TRBD2 covers 8 bases. This CDR3 region has 15 residues. CDR1 LNHDA and CDR2 SQIVND come from the germline V gene (reference sequence). After removal of 4 bases from V and 3 bases from J, the junction contained 8 bases not matched to a gene. The CDR3, as DNA: TGTGCCAGTAGTAGGGCGGCGGGGGGAGTCTACGAGCAGTACTTC. It yields the protein CASSRAAGGVYEQYF.

The chain has TRBV7-9 and TRBJ2-3; 12 bases agree with TRBD2. Germline V lookup: CDR1 SEHNR, CDR2 FQNEAQ (reference sequence). This CDR3 region has 16 residues. Losses at the gene ends were 4 bases for V and 3 bases for J; bases not matched to a gene: 5. The CDR3 region has the DNA TGTGCCAGCAGCTCTAGCGGGGGGGCCGTAACAGATACGCAGTATTTT. The encoded protein is CASSSSGGAVTDTQYF.

This clone was seen repeatedly, ten times or more. The CDR3 bases are TGTGCCAGTAGTATAGGAGGGGCAGCGGGTCCTTCCTACGAGCAGTACTTC. Translating gives CASSIGGAAGPSYEQYF. The rearrangement uses TRBV19 and TRBJ2-7; perhaps TRBD2 as D (6 bases). CDR1 is LNHDA and CDR2 is SQIVND in the germline V gene (reference sequence). The length of the CDR3 is 17 residues. Trimming took off 1 base at V and 1 base at J, with 17 bases between the two ends.

The chain is built from TRBV20-1 and TRBJ1-2, with TRBD1 matching 7 bases. V was pared by 4 bases and J by 10 bases, with 6 bases of the junction left unmatched. Germline CDR1 is DFQATT and CDR2 is SNEGSKA (reference sequence). CDR3 length equals 11 residues. The chain's CDR3 is CSAKGALDYTF. DNA for the CDR3: TGCAGTGCTAAGGGGGCTTTGGACTACACCTTC.

The rearrangement uses TRBV6-2 or TRBV6-3 and TRBJ1-1; 8 bases match TRBD1. The CDR3 totals 14 residues. Germline values: CDR1 MNHEY, CDR2 SVGEGT. After removal of 0 bases from V and 4 bases from J, the junction contained 1 base not matched to a gene. In DNA form, the CDR3 reads TGTGCCAGCAGTTACTCCGGGACAGGCACTGAAGCTTTCTTT. Encoded protein: CASSYSGTGTEAFF.

The chain recombines TRBV7-9 with TRBJ1-3; D is undetermined. Germline V gives CDR1 SEHNR, CDR2 FQNEAQ (reference sequence). The CDR3 is 16 amino acids. Trimming took 5 bases from V and 0 from J, leaving 14 bases between them. CDR3 sequence (DNA): TGTGCCAGCAGCCTCCGACGGGGAATCTCTGGAAACACCATATATTTT. Protein product: CASSLRRGISGNTIYF.

The chain uses TRBV12-3 or TRBV12-4 and TRBJ1-2; D remains unclear. V dropped 3 bases and J dropped 5 bases, with 10 bases sitting between them. This CDR3 is built from 13 residues. The DNA of the CDR3 is TGTGCCAGCAGTTTGGGAGCTCGGTATGGCTACACCTTC. It translates to CASSLGARYGYTF.

V usage is TRBV6-5 and J usage is TRBJ1-4; 7 bases fit TRBD1. From germline, CDR1 is MNHEY and CDR2 SVGAGI. The CDR3 sequence is 16 residues long. J gave up 7 bases and V 1 base, and 9 bases lay outside the gene matches. The CDR3 protein is CASSYFLGGVGEKLFF. As DNA, the CDR3 is TGTGCCAGCAGTTACTTCCTAGGGGGCGTCGGTGAAAAACTGTTTTTT.

This clone came up a few times. The chain couples TRBV11-2 to TRBJ1-6; D is ambiguous. Germline V gene sequence: CDR1 SGHAT, CDR2 FQNNGV. Between the trimmed V and J ends, which lost 5 bases and 11 bases, there was a span of 10 bases. The CDR3 is made up of 12 amino acids. The CDR3 nucleotides are TGTGCCAGCAGCCGAGGCCCCCCACCCCTCCACTTT. Translation gives CASSRGPPPLHF.

V gene TRBV18 combines with J gene TRBJ1-5, with no clear D. Trimming took 0 bases from V and 4 from J, leaving 16 bases between them. The CDR3 is made up of 17 amino acids. Germline CDR1 reads KGHSH; CDR2 reads LQKENI. CDR3 nucleotide sequence: TGTGCCAGCTCACCACCGGGCCGATCCAAGTCAAATCAGCCCCAGCATTTT. Its protein is CASSPPGRSKSNQPQHF.

The J gene is TRBJ1-5, the V gene TRBV11-1; 8 bases are a match to TRBD1. V lost 2 bases to trimming and J lost 2 bases; unmatched junction nucleotides: 2. This CDR3 region has 15 residues. Germline-derived CDR1 and CDR2 are SGHAT and FQDESV (reference sequence). CDR3 residues: CASSLTGGGNQPQHF. The CDR3 DNA follows: TGTGCCAGCAGCTTAACAGGGGGGGGCAATCAGCCCCAGCATTTT.

The chain uses TRBV9 and TRBJ1-6; TRBD1 is a possible D gene (5 bases). Looked up from germline, CDR1 is SGDLS and CDR2 is YYNGEE. V dropped 7 bases and J dropped 7 bases, with 15 bases sitting between them. The CDR3 consists of 14 residues. CDR3 DNA sequence: TGTGCCAGCGCCCCCAGGGAACGGAATTCACCCCTCCACTTT. This translates into CASAPRERNSPLHF.